This T cell receptor (beta chain) was sequenced during a study of CD8+ T cells in alopecia areata. The CDR3 runs 15 residues. Per germline, CDR1 LNHDA and CDR2 SQIVND (reference sequence). V dropped 2 bases and J dropped 1; count of bases not matched to a gene: 2. Remarks on this clone: Its target is not known.

Treatment here: oral pan-JAK inhibitor, 5-10 mg twice daily. Individuals with alopecia areata gave both lesional scalp punch biopsies and peripheral blood for collection. Study results and limitations: It was lesional scalp, especially alopecia totalis/universalis, that showed higher clonality than normal scalp. During tofacitinib treatment, many expanded lesional clones remained in scalp and blood. Uncertainty about whether baseline CD8+ expansion is linked to response remains, with one nonresponder.

cDNA serving as the sequencing template came from extracted, reverse transcribed RNA. Libraries were prepared by immunoSEQ multiplex PCR; TCRdb keeps only in-frame clonotypes and omits some of them. This sample has approximately 160,000 clones, with less than 70% found just once. The clonotype comes from a human donor with alopecia areata. The sequenced sample was CD4+ T cells sorted from blood, obtained at week 24, from a patient treated with tofacitinib. This chain links TRBV19 with TRBJ1-5; TRBD1 matches 7 bases. For the CDR3, the DNA is TGTGCCAGTAGTATACAGGGGGTGAGCAATCAGCCCCAGCATTTT. It codes for CASSIQGVSNQPQHF.